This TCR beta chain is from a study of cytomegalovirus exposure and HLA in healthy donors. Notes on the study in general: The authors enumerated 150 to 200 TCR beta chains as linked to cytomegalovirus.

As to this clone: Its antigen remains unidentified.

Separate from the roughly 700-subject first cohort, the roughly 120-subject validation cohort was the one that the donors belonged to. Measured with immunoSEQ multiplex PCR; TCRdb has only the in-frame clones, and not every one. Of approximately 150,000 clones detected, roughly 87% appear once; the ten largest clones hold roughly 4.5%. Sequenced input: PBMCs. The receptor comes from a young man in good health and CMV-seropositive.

CDR3 loop: CASSSGISGDEQFF. The CDR3 DNA reads as TGCGCCAGCAGCTCGGGGATCAGCGGCGATGAGCAGTTCTTC. The gene calls are TRBV5-1 and TRBJ2-1, with D perhaps TRBD2 (5 bases). V was trimmed by 3 bases and J by 8 bases, leaving 15 bases between them. The CDR3 length is 14 residues. CDR1 is SGHRS and CDR2 is YFSETQ in the germline V gene.